The entry that follows covers one T cell receptor (beta chain) sequence. Its specificity is unknown. Assay used: immunoSEQ multiplex PCR; TCRdb lists only in-frame clones, some missing. Of 130,000 to 150,000 clones in the sample, about 91% are singletons; the top ten hold 3% to 4%. The sample originates from a study of T cell responses to AZD1222 COVID-19 vaccine. Overall study findings and caveats: White British ancestry dominated among donors, who included more females, and clonal diversity was possibly underestimated. Elevations in Spike-specific TCR breadth and depth followed administration of two AZD1222 doses.

Trimming left V 6 bases short and J 11 bases short, with 28 bases between. The CDR3 totals 16 residues. CDR1 is LGHNT, CDR2 FRNRAP, per germline. The TCR was taken from an adult in good health. Sequenced material: peripheral blood, taken on day 0 of MenACWY control vaccination. This chain joins TRBV12-5 and TRBJ1-1, with D perhaps matching TRBD1 (6 bases). The CDR3 DNA is TGTGCTAGTGGATATTCAACACTACAGGGTCCTAGTCGGGCTTTCTTT. This sequence encodes CASGYSTLQGPSRAFF.